This TCR beta chain was obtained from a study of T cells in Graves' hyperthyroidism and ophthalmopathy. Regarding the study as a whole: Most thyroid clonotypes expanded above 0.001 appeared in blood too.

V was clipped by 5 bases and J by 9 bases; unmatched bases: 10. The germline V gene has CDR1 SNHLY and CDR2 FYNNEI. The CDR3 covers 14 residues. Researchers amplified the TCR beta CDR3 regions from RNA transcripts. When the TCR CDR3 underwent first-round RT-PCR, the HTBI primer set was used. From the multiplex PCR reads, TCRdb called clonotypes with MiXCR, one entry per CDR3 protein. The table includes approximately 400,000 distinct CDR3 sequences, less than 20% detected once. At least 3 on the Clinical Activity Score was recorded for ophthalmopathy patients, who also had NOSPECS grade at least 4 and duration under 3 months. Extraction of PBMCs used roughly 9.3 ml of fresh peripheral blood. This clonotype has more than one count but fewer than ten. Its antigen is not known.

Sequencing input: blood. The receptor's source is a man between 18 and 29 years old with Graves' ophthalmopathy. The chain uses TRBV2 and TRBJ1-3; TRBD1 matches 7 bases. CDR3 sequence reads: CASSLQGPLSTIYF. The CDR3 coding sequence is TGTGCCAGCAGTTTACAGGGGCCTCTCAGCACCATATATTTT.